A single sample gave rise to the 3 T cell receptor beta chains below, sequenced in a study of T-cell reconstitution after alpha-beta-depleted transplantation in children (dated by TCRdb to the mid-2010s). The treatment or condition label for this specimen denotes: allogeneic hematopoietic cell transplantation with graft depleted of TCRalphabeta T cells and CD19 B cells. The library was produced with PCR. Sequencing relied on an Illumina HiSeq 2500. TCR libraries were prepared with molecular barcoding, using unique molecular identifiers to normalize TCRbeta repertoire quantification. Starting from the raw public reads, TCRdb applied fastp trimming at Q25, assembled clones with MiXCR and retained in-frame beta chains. Each entry is one CDR3 protein sequence, shown with its most common DNA and genes. Recorded for this sample are 500,000 to 650,000 distinct CDR3 sequences; under 15% of them occurred a single time. The leading ten clones occupy over 2% of the sample.

Sequences were derived from PBMCs, mostly from graft donor cells, sampled 360 days after TCRalphabeta/CD19-depleted stem cell transplant. All receptors come from a male patient younger than 18 who had a stem cell transplant for acute myeloid leukemia, so the T cells may come from the graft donor.

V usage is TRBV7-2 and J usage is TRBJ2-3, with TRBD2 matching 9 bases. CDR1 and CDR2 from the germline V gene are SGHTA and FQGNSA. There are 16 residues in the CDR3. Unmatched junction bases numbered 12, after V lost 5 bases and J lost 6 bases. The CDR3 reads CASSPTRGLAGDTQYF. Here the CDR3 DNA reads TGTGCCAGCAGCCCTACGCGGGGGCTAGCGGGGGATACGCAGTATTTT.

The J gene is TRBJ2-1, the V gene TRBV4-3; D gene uncertain. There are 16 residues in the CDR3. V was trimmed by 0 bases and J by 4 bases, leaving 13 bases between them. Germline assignment: CDR1 LGHNA and CDR2 YSLEER. The CDR3 reads CASSQEGGRYYNEQFF. DNA of the CDR3: TGCGCCAGCAGCCAAGAGGGCGGTAGATATTACAATGAGCAGTTCTTC.

This clonotype was picked up many times. The chain carries TRBV28 and TRBJ2-1, with 8 positions matching TRBD2. V lost 5 bases to trimming and J lost 7 bases; unmatched junction nucleotides: 13. There are 16 residues in the CDR3. Germline-derived CDR1 and CDR2 are MDHEN and SYDVKM. CDR3 sequence: CASSHRGLVGANEQFF. CDR3 sequence (DNA): TGTGCCAGCAGTCACCGGGGACTAGTAGGGGCTAATGAGCAGTTCTTC.